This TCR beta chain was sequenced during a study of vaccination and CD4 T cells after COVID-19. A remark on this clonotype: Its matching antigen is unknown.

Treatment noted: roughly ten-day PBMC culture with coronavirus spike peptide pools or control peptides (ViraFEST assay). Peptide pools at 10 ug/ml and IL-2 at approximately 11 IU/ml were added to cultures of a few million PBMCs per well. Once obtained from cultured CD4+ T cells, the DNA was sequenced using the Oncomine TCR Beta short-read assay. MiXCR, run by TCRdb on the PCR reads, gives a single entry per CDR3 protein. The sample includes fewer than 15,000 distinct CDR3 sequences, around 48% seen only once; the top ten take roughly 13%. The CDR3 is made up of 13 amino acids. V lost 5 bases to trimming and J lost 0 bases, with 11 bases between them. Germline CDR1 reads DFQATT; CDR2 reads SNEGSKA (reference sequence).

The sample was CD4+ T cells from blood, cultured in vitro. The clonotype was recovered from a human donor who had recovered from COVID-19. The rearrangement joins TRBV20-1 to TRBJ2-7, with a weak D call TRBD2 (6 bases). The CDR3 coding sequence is TGCAGTGCTGAACTTAGCGGCTCCTACGAGCAGTACTTC. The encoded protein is CSAELSGSYEQYF.